This T cell receptor beta chain was recorded in a study of T cell clonality in common variable immunodeficiency. Some clones are missing from TCRdb's copy, which holds only in-frame ones; the method was immunoSEQ multiplex PCR. The sample presents 25,000 to 30,000 clones, none singletons. Study-level results: Common variable immunodeficiency TCR beta sequences reportedly had fewer deletions and N-nucleotide insertions.

Note on this clone: Its antigen is undetermined. Read data end 3 residues before the CDR3 end; the end is taken from the germline J gene.

This CDR3 has 15 amino acids. The V and J ends lost 4 bases and 1 base respectively, with 13 bases between them. From germline, CDR1 is MNHNS and CDR2 SASEGT. Reduced serum IgG, IgA and/or IgM plus specific antibody deficiency defined CVID. Of CVID subjects, 15 were female and over 25 male, mean age roughly 40. All CVID subjects were on immunoglobulin replacement for at least one year. Donors gave about 5 to 8 ml heparinized peripheral whole blood. The V call is TRBV6-1, the J call TRBJ2-5, with D perhaps matching TRBD1 (6 bases). The source of this sequence is a human donor with common variable immunodeficiency. Sequenced: peripheral blood mononuclear cells. CDR3 DNA (partial): TGTGCCAGCAGTGGCGTCGGGACACTCCAAGAGACC. The encoded protein is CASSGVGTLQET. The entire CDR3 reads CASSGVGTLQETQYF.